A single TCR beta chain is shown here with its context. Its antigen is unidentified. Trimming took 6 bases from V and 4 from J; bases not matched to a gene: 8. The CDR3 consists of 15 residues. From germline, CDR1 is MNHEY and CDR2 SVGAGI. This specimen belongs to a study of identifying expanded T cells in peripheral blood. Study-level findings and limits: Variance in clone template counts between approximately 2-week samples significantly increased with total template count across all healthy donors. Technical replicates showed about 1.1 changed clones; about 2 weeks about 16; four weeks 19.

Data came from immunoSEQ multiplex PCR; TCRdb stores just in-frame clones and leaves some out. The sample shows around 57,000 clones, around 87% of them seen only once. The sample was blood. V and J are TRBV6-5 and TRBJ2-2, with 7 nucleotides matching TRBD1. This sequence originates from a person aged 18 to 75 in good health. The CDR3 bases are TGTGCCAGCAGCTCCGGGACAGAGACCACCGGGGAGCTGTTTTTT. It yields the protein CASSSGTETTGELFF.